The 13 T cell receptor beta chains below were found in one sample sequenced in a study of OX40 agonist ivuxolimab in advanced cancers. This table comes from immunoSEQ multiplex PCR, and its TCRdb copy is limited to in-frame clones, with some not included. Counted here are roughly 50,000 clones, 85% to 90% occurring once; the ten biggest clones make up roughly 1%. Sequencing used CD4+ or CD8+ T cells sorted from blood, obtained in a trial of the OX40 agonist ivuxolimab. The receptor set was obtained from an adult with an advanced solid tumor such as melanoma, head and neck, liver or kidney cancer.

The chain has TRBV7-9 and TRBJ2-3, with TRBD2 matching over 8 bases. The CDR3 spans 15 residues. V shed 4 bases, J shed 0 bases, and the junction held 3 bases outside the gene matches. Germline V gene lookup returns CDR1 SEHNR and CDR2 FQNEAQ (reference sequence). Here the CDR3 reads CASSSLAGSTDTQYF. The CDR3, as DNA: TGTGCCAGCAGCTCGCTAGCGGGCAGCACAGATACGCAGTATTTT.

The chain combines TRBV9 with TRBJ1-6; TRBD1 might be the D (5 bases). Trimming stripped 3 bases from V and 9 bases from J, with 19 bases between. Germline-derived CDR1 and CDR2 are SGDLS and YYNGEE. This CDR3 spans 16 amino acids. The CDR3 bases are TGTGCCAGCAGCGCCTTCCCGACAGCACCAACTTCACCCCTCCACTTT. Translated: CASSAFPTAPTSPLHF.

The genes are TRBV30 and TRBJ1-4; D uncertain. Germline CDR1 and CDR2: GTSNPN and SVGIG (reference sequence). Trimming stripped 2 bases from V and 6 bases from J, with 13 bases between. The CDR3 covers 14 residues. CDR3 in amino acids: CAWSPYYPDEKLFF. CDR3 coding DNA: TGTGCCTGGAGTCCTTATTATCCTGATGAAAAACTGTTTTTT. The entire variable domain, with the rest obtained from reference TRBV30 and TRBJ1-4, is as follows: SQTIHQWPATLVQPVGSPLSLECTVEGTSNPNLYWYRQAAGRGLQLLFYSVGIGQISSEVPQNLSASRPQDRQFILSSKKLLLSDSGFYLCAWSPYYPDEKLFFGSGTQLSVL.

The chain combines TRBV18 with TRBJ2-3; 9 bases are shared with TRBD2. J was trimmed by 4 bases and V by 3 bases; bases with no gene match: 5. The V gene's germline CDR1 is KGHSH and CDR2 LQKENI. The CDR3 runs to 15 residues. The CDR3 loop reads CASSPPGLAADTQYF. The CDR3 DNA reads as TGTGCCAGCTCACCGCCGGGACTAGCAGCAGATACGCAGTATTTT.

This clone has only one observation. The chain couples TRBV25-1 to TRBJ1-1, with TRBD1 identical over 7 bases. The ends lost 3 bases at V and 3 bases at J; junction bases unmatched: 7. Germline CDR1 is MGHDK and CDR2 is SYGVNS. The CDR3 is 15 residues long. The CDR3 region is CASSDPRGKDTEAFF. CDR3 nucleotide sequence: TGTGCCAGCAGTGACCCCAGGGGGAAGGACACTGAAGCTTTCTTT. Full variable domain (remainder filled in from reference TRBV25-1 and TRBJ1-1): EADIYQTPRYLVIGTGKKITLECSQTMGHDKMYWYQQDPGMELHLIHYSYGVNSTEKGDLSSESTVSRIRTEHFPLTLESARPSHTSQYLCASSDPRGKDTEAFFGQGTRLTVV.

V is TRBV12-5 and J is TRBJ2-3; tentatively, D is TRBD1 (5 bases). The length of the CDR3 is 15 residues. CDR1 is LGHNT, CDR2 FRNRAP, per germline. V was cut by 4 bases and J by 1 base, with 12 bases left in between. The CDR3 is CASGSWGGGTDTQYF. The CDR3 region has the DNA TGTGCTAGTGGTTCCTGGGGCGGCGGCACAGATACGCAGTATTTT.

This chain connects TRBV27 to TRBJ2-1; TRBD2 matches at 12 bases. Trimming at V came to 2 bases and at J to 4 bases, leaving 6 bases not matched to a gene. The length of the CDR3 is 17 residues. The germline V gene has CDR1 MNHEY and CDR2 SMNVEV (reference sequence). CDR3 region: CASSLIRLAGGYNEQFF. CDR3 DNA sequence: TGTGCCAGCAGTTTAATCAGGCTAGCGGGGGGGTACAATGAGCAGTTCTTC.

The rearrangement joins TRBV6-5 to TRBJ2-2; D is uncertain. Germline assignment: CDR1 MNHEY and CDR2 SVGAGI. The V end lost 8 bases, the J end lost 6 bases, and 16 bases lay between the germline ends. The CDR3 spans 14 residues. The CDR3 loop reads CASSPPQAAGELFF. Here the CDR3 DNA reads TGTGCCAGCTCTCCCCCCCAGGCCGCCGGGGAGCTGTTTTTT.

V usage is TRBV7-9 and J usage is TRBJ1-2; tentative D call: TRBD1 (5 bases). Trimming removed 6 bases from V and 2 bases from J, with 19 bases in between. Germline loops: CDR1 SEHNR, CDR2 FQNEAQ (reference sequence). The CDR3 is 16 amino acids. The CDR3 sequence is CASSPAWGNTNYGYTF. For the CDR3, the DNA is TGTGCCAGCAGTCCAGCTTGGGGCAATACCAACTATGGCTACACCTTC.

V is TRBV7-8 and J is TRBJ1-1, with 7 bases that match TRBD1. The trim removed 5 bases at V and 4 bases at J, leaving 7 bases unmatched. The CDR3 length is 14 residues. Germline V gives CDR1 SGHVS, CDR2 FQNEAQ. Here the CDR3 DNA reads TGTGCCAGCAGCGCCCCAGACAGGGCCACTGAAGCTTTCTTT. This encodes CASSAPDRATEAFF. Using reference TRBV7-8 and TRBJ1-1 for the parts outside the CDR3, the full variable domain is GAGVSQSPRYKVAKRGQDVALRCDPISGHVSLFWYQQALGQGPEFLTYFQNEAQLDKSGLPSDRFFAERPEGSVSTLKIQRTQQEDSAVYLCASSAPDRATEAFFGQGTRLTVV.

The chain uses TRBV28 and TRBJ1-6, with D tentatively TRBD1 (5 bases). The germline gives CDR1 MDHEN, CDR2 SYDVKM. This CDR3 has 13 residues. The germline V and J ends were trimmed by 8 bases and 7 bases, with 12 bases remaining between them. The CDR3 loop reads CASRGRGNSPLHF. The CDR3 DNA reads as TGTGCCAGCCGGGGGAGAGGGAATTCACCCCTCCACTTT.

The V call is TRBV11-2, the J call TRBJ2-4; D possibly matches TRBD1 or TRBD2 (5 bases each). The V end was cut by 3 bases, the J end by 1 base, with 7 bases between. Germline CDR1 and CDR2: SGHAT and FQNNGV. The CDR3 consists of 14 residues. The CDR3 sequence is CASSFRGAKNIQYF. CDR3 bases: TGTGCCAGCAGCTTCCGGGGCGCCAAAAACATTCAGTACTTC.

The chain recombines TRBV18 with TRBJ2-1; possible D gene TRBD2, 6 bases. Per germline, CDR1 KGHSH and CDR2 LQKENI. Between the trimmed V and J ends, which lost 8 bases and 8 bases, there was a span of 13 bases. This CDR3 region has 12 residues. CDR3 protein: CASAWAGHEQFF. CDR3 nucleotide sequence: TGTGCCAGCGCCTGGGCGGGGCATGAGCAGTTCTTC. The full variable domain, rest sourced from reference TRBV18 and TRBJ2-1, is NAGVMQNPRHLVRRRGQEARLRCSPMKGHSHVYWYRQLPEEGLKFMVYLQKENIIDESGMPKERFSAEFPKEGPSILRIQQVVRGDSAAYFCASAWAGHEQFFGPGTRLTVL.